Below, one TCR beta chain is given with its context. Its matching antigen is unknown. It is likely a read error, because the conserved phenylalanine at the end of the CDR3 is missing. The data were taken from a study of tumor-infiltrating lymphocytes in primary liver carcinoma. Turning to the study itself: Patients of both sexes were 30 to 69 years old. Sample counts of productive TCRbeta reads spanned roughly 3.65 to 8 million; these counts were similar across tissue types. Notes on the study in general: The overlap of tumor-adjacent and tumor-blood pairs was smaller than that of tumor region pairs.

From around 500 ng total RNA, TCR beta cDNA was generated with a primer in the constant region. For TCR beta, libraries were produced by three nested multiplex PCR rounds using slightly modified ARM-PCR. The first two PCR rounds used TRBV1-TRBV30 forward primers with a C-beta reverse primer, around 10 cycles each. Each CDR3 protein is one row after TCRdb ran MiXCR on the multiplex PCR reads. The sample carries some 30,000 distinct CDR3 sequences, roughly four fifths recorded once. Joint extraction of RNA and DNA used about 17-33 mg of bulk tissue that was unsorted. The patients had histopathologically diagnosed primary liver carcinoma, and their disease was treated by surgical resection. The germline V gene encodes CDR1 SGHKS and CDR2 YYEKEE (reference sequence). The CDR3 totals 15 residues.

The chain has TRBV5-5 and TRBJ2-1; 8 nucleotides line up with TRBD1. Specimen: liver tumor tissue from sampling region 5. The subset is: tumor region T5, tumor centre. The sequence derives from a middle-aged man with primary liver carcinoma and hepatitis B virus infection. DNA for the CDR3: TGTGTCAGCAGTCCAGGACAGGGTTCCTACAATGAGCAGTTCCTC. It is translated as CVSSPGQGSYNEQFL.